This T cell receptor (beta chain) comes out of a study of response to subunit inactivated influenza vaccine. TCRdb recomputed calls from the RT-PCR reads with MiXCR, one row per CDR3 protein. This sample has a few hundred thousand distinct CDR3 sequences; about 11% occur once, and the top ten carry 9.5% to 11%. The CDR3 sequence is 16 residues long. Germline lookup yields CDR1 LGHNA and CDR2 YNFKEQ. The V segment lost 0 bases and the J segment 2 bases; nucleotides outside the gene matches: 7. This same sample was also part of a study on T cells expressing NK-cell markers. That study adds: 5'RACE template switching with UMIs produced the TCR beta cDNA. One of the eight sequenced donors was seronegative, whereas the other seven were HCMV-seropositive.

The sequencing here drew on PBMCs from blood, taken on the day of vaccination. This TCR derives from a man aged 45-60 years who received an inactivated influenza vaccine. V gene TRBV4-2 combines with J gene TRBJ2-7; TRBD2 aligns across 7 bases. The CDR3 DNA follows: TGTGCCAGCAGCCAAGATCGGAGGGAGGGCCCCTACGAGCAGTACTTC. Translating it yields CASSQDRREGPYEQYF.